This T cell receptor beta chain was identified during a study of T-cell reconstitution after alpha-beta-depleted transplantation in children. For TCRbeta, the library was prepared with unique molecular identifiers. TCRdb re-analysed the PCR reads in MiXCR, keeping a single row per CDR3 protein. The sample carries about 440,000 distinct CDR3 sequences, roughly two fifths recorded once. This clonotype originated in a girl aged 2 to 10 with aplastic anemia, due to receive a stem cell transplant. This sample comprised PBMCs, obtained before TCRalphabeta/CD19-depleted stem cell transplant.

The CDR3 coding sequence is TGTGCCAGCACTGGTTCGGTCAGCTCACCCTCCTACGAGCAGTACTTC. It yields the protein CASTGSVSSPSYEQYF. This chain connects TRBV28 to TRBJ2-7; D gene unclear. The CDR3 is 16 amino acids. CDR1 is MDHEN and CDR2 is SYDVKM in the germline V gene. V was trimmed by 7 bases and J by 0 bases, leaving 19 bases between them. The full variable domain, in which reference TRBV28 and TRBJ2-7 provide the parts outside the CDR3, is DVKVTQSSRYLVKRTGEKVFLECVQDMDHENMFWYRQDPGLGLRLIYFSYDVKMKEKGDIPEGYSVSREKKERFSLILESASTNQTSMYLCASTGSVSSPSYEQYFGPGTRLTVT.